These T cell receptor beta chains were read from a single sample in a study of tumour-infiltrating T cells in Burkitt lymphoma. The protocol was immunoSEQ multiplex PCR, while the TCRdb copy is restricted to in-frame clones and leaves out a portion. The data contain roughly 15,000 clones, about 75% of them singletons. Sequenced material: tumor tissue. These receptors came from a human donor with diffuse large B-cell lymphoma. Each CDR3 is given with its conserved first and last residue. The D gene is left open where the match is weak.

j_call,v_call,d_call,cdr3_aa
TRBJ2-5,TRBV6-5,NA,CASSSGYF
TRBJ1-2,TRBV10-2,NA,CASSESVYGYTF
TRBJ2-3,TRBV5-6,NA,CASSSPHGGTDTQYF
TRBJ1-2,TRBV7-9,NA,CASSLAPPGNRGYTF
TRBJ1-5,TRBV9,NA,CASTRGDSNQPQHF
TRBJ1-1,TRBV5-4,NA,CASNRRPEGDTEAFF
TRBJ1-1,TRBV5-1,TRBD1,CASSLGGTGGLNTEAFF
TRBJ2-3,TRBV5-1,NA,CASTSPSRTDTQYF
TRBJ1-1,TRBV13,NA,CASSHGRPEAFF
TRBJ2-7,TRBV6-5,NA,CASSYLRTDISYEQYF
TRBJ1-1,TRBV6-4,NA,CASSDSLNYGRAFF
TRBJ2-7,TRBV29-1,NA,CSVHSARYEQYF
TRBJ2-1,TRBV5-1,NA,CASSLAWFWGVEQFF
TRBJ2-7,TRBV7-9,NA,CASSHMRGVAYEQYF
TRBJ2-2,TRBV7-2,TRBD2,CASSWTSGPNTGELFF
TRBJ1-2,TRBV5-4,TRBD1,CASSSTGEGGGYTF
TRBJ2-5,TRBV2,NA,CASRAGGGGFQETQYF
TRBJ1-1,TRBV5-5,TRBD1,CASSPKDRGPWDTEAFF
TRBJ1-1,TRBV6-1,NA,CASSDFFSLGTEAFF
TRBJ1-1,TRBV5-1,NA,CASSLARRNTEAFF
TRBJ2-5,TRBV9,TRBD2,CASSSPDSGRHETQYF
TRBJ2-1,TRBV21-1,NA,CASTKHRTGGNEQFF
TRBJ2-1,TRBV2,NA,CASSDTDDGNEQFF
TRBJ2-7,TRBV28,NA,CASSSGEQYF
TRBJ1-1,TRBV2,NA,CASSGIWGFF
TRBJ1-2,TRBV14,NA,CASSAGFSGYTF
TRBJ1-2,TRBV7-9,NA,CASSQRTPFGYTF
TRBJ2-1,TRBV9,TRBD2,CASSDPWRGSGTNNEQFF
TRBJ2-7,TRBV6-5,NA,CASRPTGFYEQYF
TRBJ2-3,TRBV6-5,NA,CASSSDPWEDTQYF
TRBJ2-7,TRBV29-1,NA,CSVEGPGRAGTFYEQYF
TRBJ2-2,TRBV2,NA,CASSDLMTVGELFF
TRBJ1-2,TRBV7-8,NA,CASSLSGQLANYGYTF
TRBJ1-2,TRBV7-9,NA,CASSLPAGYGYTF
TRBJ1-2,TRBV7-2,NA,CASSLEPPQGAVYGYTF
TRBJ2-1,TRBV7-6,NA,CASSLRVGNEQFF
TRBJ2-1,TRBV5-5,NA,CASSPQGFQNEQFF
TRBJ2-1,TRBV7-7,TRBD2,CASSPHRGDGGSYNEQFF
TRBJ2-1,TRBV7-8,NA,CASSLAGTEQFF
TRBJ2-1,TRBV4-2,TRBD2,CASSQAQGAGDSYNEQFF
TRBJ2-3,TRBV30,NA,CAWSIISTDTQYF
TRBJ1-1,TRBV9,NA,CASSVSGNTEAFF
TRBJ2-7,TRBV7-9,NA,CASSPEVGGSYEQYF
TRBJ2-3,TRBV18,NA,CASSPSTPSDTLGTWADTQYF
TRBJ1-5,TRBV27,NA,CASSWRGDSNQPQHF
TRBJ2-3,TRBV4-2,TRBD2,CASSQEAGVRGDTQYF